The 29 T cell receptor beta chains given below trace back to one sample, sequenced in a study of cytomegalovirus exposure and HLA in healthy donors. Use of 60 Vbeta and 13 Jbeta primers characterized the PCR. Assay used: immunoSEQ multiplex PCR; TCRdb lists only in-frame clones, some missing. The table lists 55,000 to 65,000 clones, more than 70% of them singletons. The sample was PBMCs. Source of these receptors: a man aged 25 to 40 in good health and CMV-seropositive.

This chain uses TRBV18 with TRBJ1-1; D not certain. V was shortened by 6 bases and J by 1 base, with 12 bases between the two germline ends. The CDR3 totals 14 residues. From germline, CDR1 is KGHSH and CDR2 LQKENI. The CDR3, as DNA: TGTGCCAGCTCGCCAAAAACAGCGAACACTGAAGCTTTCTTT. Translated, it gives CASSPKTANTEAFF.

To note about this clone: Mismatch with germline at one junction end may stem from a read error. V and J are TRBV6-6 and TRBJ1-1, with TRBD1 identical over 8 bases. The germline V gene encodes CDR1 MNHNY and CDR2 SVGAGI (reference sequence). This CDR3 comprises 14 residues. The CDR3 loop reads CASIYQDRAPEAFF. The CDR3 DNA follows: TGTGCCAGCATTTACCAGGACAGGGCGCCCGAAGCTTTCTTT.

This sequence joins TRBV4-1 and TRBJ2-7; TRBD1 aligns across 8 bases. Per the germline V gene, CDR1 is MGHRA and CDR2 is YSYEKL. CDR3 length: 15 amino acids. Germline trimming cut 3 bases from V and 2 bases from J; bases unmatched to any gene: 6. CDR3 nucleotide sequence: TGCGCCAGCAGCCATCTACAGGGGGACCCCTACGAGCAGTACTTC. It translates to CASSHLQGDPYEQYF.

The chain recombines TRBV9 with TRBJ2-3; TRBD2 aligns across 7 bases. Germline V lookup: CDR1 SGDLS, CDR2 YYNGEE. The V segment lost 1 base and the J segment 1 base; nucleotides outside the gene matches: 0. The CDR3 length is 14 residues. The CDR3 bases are TGTGCCAGCAGCGTACTAGCGGGCACAGATACGCAGTATTTT. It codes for CASSVLAGTDTQYF.

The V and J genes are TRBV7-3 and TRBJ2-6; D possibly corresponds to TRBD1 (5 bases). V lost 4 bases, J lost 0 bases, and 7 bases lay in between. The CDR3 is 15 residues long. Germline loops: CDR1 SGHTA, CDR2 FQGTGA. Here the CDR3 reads CASSSDSSGANVLTF. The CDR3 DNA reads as TGTGCCAGCAGCTCCGACAGCTCTGGGGCCAACGTCCTGACTTTC.

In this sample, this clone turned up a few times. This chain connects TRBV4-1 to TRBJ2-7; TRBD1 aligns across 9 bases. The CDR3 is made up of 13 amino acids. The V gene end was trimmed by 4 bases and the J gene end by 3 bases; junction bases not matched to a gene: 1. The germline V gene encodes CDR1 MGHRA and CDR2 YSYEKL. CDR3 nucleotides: TGCGCCAGCAGCCGGGGACAGGGCTACGAGCAGTACTTC. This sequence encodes CASSRGQGYEQYF.

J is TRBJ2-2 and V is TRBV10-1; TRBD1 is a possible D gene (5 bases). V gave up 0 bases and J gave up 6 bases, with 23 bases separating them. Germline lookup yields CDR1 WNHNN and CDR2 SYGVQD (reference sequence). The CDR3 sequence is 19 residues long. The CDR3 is CASSESIPLRVLGAGELFF. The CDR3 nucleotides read TGCGCCAGCAGTGAGTCGATACCCCTCAGGGTCCTAGGAGCCGGGGAGCTGTTTTTT.

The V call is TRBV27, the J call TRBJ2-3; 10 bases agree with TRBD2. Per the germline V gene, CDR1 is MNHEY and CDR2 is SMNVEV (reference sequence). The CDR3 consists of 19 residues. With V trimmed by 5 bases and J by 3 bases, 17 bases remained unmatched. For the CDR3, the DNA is TGTGCCAGCAGTATCCCGACGGGGGGGGGACTAGCGAGAACAGATACGCAGTATTTT. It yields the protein CASSIPTGGGLARTDTQYF.

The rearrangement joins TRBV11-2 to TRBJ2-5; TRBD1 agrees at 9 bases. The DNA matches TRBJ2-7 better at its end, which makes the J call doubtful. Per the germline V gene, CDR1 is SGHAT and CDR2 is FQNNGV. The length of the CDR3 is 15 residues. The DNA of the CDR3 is TGTGCCAGCAGCTTGGACAGGGGATCCTCCTACGAGCAGTACTTC. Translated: CASSLDRGSSYEQYF.

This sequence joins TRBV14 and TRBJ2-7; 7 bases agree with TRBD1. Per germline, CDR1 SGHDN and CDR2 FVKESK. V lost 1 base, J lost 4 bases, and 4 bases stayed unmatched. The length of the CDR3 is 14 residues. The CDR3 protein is CASSQAQGEYEQYF. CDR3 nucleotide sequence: TGTGCCAGCAGCCAAGCCCAGGGGGAATACGAGCAGTACTTC.

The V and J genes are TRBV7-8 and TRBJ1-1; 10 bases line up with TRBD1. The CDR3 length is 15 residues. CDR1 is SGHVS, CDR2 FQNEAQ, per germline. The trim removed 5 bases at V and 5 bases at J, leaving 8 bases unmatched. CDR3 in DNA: TGTGCCAGCAGCGGCCGACAGGGGGCGAGAACTGAAGCTTTCTTT. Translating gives CASSGRQGARTEAFF.

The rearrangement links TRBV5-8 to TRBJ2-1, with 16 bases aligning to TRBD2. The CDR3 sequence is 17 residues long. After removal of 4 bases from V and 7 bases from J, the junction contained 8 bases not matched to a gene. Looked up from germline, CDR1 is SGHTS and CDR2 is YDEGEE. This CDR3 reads CASSVGTSGRVLNEQFF. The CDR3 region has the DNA TGTGCCAGCAGCGTGGGGACTAGCGGGAGGGTTTTGAATGAGCAGTTCTTC.

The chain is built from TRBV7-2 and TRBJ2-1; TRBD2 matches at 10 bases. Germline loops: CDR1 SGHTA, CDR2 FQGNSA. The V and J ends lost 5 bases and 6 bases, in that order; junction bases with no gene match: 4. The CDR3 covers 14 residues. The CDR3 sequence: CASSRTSGINEQFF. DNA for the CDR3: TGTGCCAGCAGCCGGACTAGCGGAATCAATGAGCAGTTCTTC.

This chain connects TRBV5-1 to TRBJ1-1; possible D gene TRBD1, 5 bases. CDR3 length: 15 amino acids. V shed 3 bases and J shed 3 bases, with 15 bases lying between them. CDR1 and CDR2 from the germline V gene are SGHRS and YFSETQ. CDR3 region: CASSWGGVRDTEAFF. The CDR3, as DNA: TGCGCCAGCAGCTGGGGAGGGGTACGGGACACTGAAGCTTTCTTT.

CDR3 DNA: TGTGCCAGCAGTTTCCTTTATAGCTACACCTTC. Its protein is CASSFLYSYTF. This chain joins TRBV25-1 and TRBJ1-2; D remains ambiguous. Trimming took off 5 bases at V and 9 bases at J, with 10 bases between the two ends. The CDR3 has 11 amino acids. Per the germline V gene, CDR1 is MGHDK and CDR2 is SYGVNS.

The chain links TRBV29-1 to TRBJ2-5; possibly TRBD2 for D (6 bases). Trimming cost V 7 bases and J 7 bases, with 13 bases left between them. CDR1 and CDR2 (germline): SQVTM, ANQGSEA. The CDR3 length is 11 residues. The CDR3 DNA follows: TGCAGCGCCGGGGACTCCGGGACCCAGTACTTC. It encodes CSAGDSGTQYF. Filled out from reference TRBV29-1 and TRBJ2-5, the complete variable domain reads SAVISQKPSRDICQRGTSLTIQCQVDSQVTMMFWYRQQPGQSLTLIATANQGSEATYESGFVIDKFPISRPNLTFSTLTVSNMSPEDSSIYLCSAGDSGTQYFGPGTRLLVL.

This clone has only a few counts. The chain's CDR3 is CASSQQPGMNTEAFF. CDR3 nucleotide sequence: TGCGCCAGCAGCCAACAGCCAGGGATGAACACTGAAGCTTTCTTT. This chain links TRBV4-3 with TRBJ1-1; possible D gene TRBD1, 5 bases. Germline loops: CDR1 LGHNA, CDR2 YSLEER. The CDR3 is 15 amino acids. Trimming took off 2 bases at V and 0 bases at J, with 10 bases between the two ends.

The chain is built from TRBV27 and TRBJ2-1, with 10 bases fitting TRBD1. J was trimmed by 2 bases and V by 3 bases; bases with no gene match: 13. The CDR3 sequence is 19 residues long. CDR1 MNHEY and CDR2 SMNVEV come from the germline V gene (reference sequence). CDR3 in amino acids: CASSFPRTGGYHTYNEQFF. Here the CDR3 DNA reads TGTGCCAGCAGTTTCCCCCGGACAGGGGGTTACCACACCTACAATGAGCAGTTCTTC.

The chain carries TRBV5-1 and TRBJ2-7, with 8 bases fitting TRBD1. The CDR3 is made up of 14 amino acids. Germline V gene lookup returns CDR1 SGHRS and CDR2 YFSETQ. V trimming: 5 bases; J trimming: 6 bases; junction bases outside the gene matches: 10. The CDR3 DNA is TGCGCCAGCAGTTCCGGACAGGGCAACCCCGAGCAGTACTTC. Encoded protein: CASSSGQGNPEQYF.

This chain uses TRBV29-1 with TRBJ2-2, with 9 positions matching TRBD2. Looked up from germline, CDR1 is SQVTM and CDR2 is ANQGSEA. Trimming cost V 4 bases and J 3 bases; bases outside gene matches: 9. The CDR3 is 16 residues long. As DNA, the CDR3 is TGCAGCGTTGGGCTAGCGGGACTTTCGGACACCGGGGAGCTGTTTTTT. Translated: CSVGLAGLSDTGELFF.

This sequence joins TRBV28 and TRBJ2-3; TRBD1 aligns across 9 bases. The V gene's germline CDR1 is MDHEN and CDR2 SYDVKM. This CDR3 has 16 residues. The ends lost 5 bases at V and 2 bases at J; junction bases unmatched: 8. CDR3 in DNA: TGTGCCAGCAGTCCATCGGACAGGGGCTACACAGATACGCAGTATTTT. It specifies CASSPSDRGYTDTQYF.

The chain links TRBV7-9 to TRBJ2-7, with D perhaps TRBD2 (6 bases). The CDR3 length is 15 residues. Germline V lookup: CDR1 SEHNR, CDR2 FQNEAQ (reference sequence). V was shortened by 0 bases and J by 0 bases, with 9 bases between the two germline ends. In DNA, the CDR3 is TGTGCCAGCAGCTTAGCAGCGGGTTTCTCCTACGAGCAGTACTTC. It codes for CASSLAAGFSYEQYF.

DNA of the CDR3: TGTGCCAGCTATAAAGCAGGGGACTCCTACAATGAGCAGTTCTTC. Translating it yields CASYKAGDSYNEQFF. This chain links TRBV5-6 with TRBJ2-1, with D perhaps matching TRBD1 (6 bases). The CDR3 is 15 amino acids. In germline, CDR1 is SGHDT, CDR2 YYEEEE. The germline V and J ends were trimmed by 7 bases and 0 bases, with 14 bases remaining between them.

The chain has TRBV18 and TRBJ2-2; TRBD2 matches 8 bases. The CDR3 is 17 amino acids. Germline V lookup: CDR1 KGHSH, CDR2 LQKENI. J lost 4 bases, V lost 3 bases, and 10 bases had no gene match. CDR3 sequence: CASSPPGGTAGTGELFF. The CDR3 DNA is TGTGCCAGCTCACCCCCGGGAGGGACCGCGGGCACCGGGGAGCTGTTTTTT.

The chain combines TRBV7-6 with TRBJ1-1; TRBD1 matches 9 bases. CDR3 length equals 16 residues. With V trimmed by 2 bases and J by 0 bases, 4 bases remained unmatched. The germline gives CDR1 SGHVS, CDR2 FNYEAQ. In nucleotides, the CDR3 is TGTGCCAGCAGCTTAAACAGACAGGGGGTGAACACTGAAGCTTTCTTT. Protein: CASSLNRQGVNTEAFF.

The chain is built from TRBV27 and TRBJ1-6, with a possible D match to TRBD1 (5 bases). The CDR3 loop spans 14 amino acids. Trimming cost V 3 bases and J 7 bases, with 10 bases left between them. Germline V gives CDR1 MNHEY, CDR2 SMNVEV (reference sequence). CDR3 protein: CASSLDGGNSPLHF. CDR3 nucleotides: TGTGCCAGCAGTTTGGACGGGGGAAATTCACCCCTCCACTTT.

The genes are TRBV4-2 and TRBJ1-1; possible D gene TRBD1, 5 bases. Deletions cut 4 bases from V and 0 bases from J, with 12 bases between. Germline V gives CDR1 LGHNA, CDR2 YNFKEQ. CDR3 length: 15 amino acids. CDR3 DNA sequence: TGTGCCAGCAGCCCTCCCCGGGGGATGAACACTGAAGCTTTCTTT. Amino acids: CASSPPRGMNTEAFF.

This CDR3 reads CASRASDSGRAFHEQYF. CDR3 nucleotides: TGTGCCAGCAGGGCCTCGGATAGCGGGAGGGCCTTCCACGAGCAGTACTTC. The V and J genes are TRBV2 and TRBJ2-7; TRBD2 matches at 11 bases. The germline V gene has CDR1 SNHLY and CDR2 FYNNEI. The CDR3 covers 17 residues. V was clipped by 6 bases and J by 5 bases; unmatched bases: 15.

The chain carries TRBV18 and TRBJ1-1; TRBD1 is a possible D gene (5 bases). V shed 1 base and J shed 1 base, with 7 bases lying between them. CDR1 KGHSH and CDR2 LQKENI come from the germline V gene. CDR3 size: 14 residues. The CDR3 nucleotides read TGTGCCAGCTCACCACTAGACAGGAACACTGAAGCTTTCTTT. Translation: CASSPLDRNTEAFF.